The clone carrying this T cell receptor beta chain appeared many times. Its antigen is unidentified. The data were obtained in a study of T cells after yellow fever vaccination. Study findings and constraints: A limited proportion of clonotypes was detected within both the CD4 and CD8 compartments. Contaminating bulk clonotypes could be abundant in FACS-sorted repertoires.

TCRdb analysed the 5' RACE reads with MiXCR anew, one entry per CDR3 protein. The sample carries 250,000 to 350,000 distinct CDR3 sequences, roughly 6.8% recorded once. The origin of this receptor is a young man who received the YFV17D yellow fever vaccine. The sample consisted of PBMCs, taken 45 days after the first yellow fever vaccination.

In DNA form, the CDR3 reads TGCAGCGTTGAATTCTTTGGGGGAACTGAAGCTTTCTTT. Amino acid sequence: CSVEFFGGTEAFF. V gene TRBV29-1 combines with J gene TRBJ1-1; TRBD1 is a possible D gene (5 bases). The germline gives CDR1 SQVTM, CDR2 ANQGSEA. V was cut by 2 bases and J by 5 bases, with 12 bases left in between. CDR3 length: 13 amino acids.